This TCR beta chain comes out of a study of blood T cell repertoires in COVID-19. The germline V gene has CDR1 SGHAT and CDR2 FQNNGV. The CDR3 is 15 residues long. The J segment lost 4 bases and the V segment lost 1 base, leaving 1 base of the junction unmatched. Profiling relied on immunoSEQ multiplex PCR, and the TCRdb table lists in-frame clones only, not all of them. The sample records some 320,000 clones, about 90% being singletons. The chain is built from TRBV11-2 and TRBJ1-5; 10 bases match TRBD1. The material sequenced was peripheral blood. This receptor was identified in a woman in her twenties or thirties with COVID-19, enrolled during active disease. CDR3 sequence reads: CASSLGTGGNQPQHF. DNA of the CDR3: TGTGCCAGCAGCTTAGGGACAGGGGGAAATCAGCCCCAGCATTTT.